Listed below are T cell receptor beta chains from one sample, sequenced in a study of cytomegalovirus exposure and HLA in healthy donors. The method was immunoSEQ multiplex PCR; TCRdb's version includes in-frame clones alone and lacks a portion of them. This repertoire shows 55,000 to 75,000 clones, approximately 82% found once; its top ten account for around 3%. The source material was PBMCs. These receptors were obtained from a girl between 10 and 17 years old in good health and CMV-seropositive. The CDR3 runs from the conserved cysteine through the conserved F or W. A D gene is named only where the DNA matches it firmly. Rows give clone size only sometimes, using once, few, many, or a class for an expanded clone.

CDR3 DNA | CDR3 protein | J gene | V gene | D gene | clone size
TGTGCCAGCAGCGGATCGGGGGACAGCGGAGAGACCCAGTACTTC | CASSGSGDSGETQYF | TRBJ2-5 | TRBV5-4 | NA | NA
TGTGCCAGTCCTCCCCGGGGGACTAGCGGTATTTTAGACACCGGGGAGCTGTTTTTT | CASPPRGTSGILDTGELFF | TRBJ2-2 | TRBV2 | TRBD2 | NA
TGTGCCAGCAGCTCCGGGACAGGGCCCACCCAGCCCCAGCATTTT | CASSSGTGPTQPQHF | TRBJ1-5 | TRBV7-6 | TRBD1 | NA
TGTGCCAGTAGGGATCTGCTACAAGGGGGGCAGTTCTTC | CASRDLLQGGQFF | TRBJ2-1 | TRBV19 | NA | once
TGTGCCAGCTTCCGACAGCTTGGCACAGATACGCAGTATTTT | CASFRQLGTDTQYF | TRBJ2-3 | TRBV28 | NA | NA
TGTGCCAGCAGCGACAGGGTCAGGTATGGCTACACCTTC | CASSDRVRYGYTF | TRBJ1-2 | TRBV6-6 | TRBD1 | NA
TGTGCCAGCATGGGTAGCGGCGTCTCCTACGAGCAGTACTTC | CASMGSGVSYEQYF | TRBJ2-7 | TRBV2 | NA | once
TGTGCCACCTCAAAACAGGGTGGCTACACCTTC | CATSKQGGYTF | TRBJ1-2 | TRBV10-3 | NA | NA
TGTGCCAGTAGTATAGTTGATCTAGCGGGAGCGGATACGCAGTATTTT | CASSIVDLAGADTQYF | TRBJ2-3 | TRBV19 | TRBD2 | few
TGTGCCACGAAGGTAAAAGGGACAGAAAATGGCTACACCTTC | CATKVKGTENGYTF | TRBJ1-2 | TRBV15 | TRBD1 | NA
TGTGCCATCCGGAGCTCCTACAATGAGCAGTTCTTC | CAIRSSYNEQFF | TRBJ2-1 | TRBV10-3 | NA | NA
TGCGCCAGCAGCCAGGACAGGGATCACGAGCAGTACTTC | CASSQDRDHEQYF | TRBJ2-7 | TRBV5-1 | TRBD1 | NA
TGTGCCAGCAGCCCCCCACTAGCGGCGAACACCGGGGAGCTGTTTTTT | CASSPPLAANTGELFF | TRBJ2-2 | TRBV4-2 | TRBD2 | NA
TGTGCCAGCAGAGATAAGGACAGGGTATATGGCTACACCTTC | CASRDKDRVYGYTF | TRBJ1-2 | TRBV6-1 | TRBD1 | NA
TGCGCCAGCAGCTTGGACAGGGGCGGGGGCTACACCTTC | CASSLDRGGGYTF | TRBJ1-2 | TRBV5-1 | TRBD1 | NA
TGTGCCAGCTCACCAATGAGGGGGCGGGATGAAGCTTTCTTT | CASSPMRGRDEAFF | TRBJ1-1 | TRBV18 | TRBD1 | NA
TGCGCCAGCAGCCAAGATAGTGGGAGGGGTTGGGGCTACACCTTC | CASSQDSGRGWGYTF | TRBJ1-2 | TRBV4-1 | NA | NA
TGTGCCAGCAGCCACGCAGATACGCAGTATTTT | CASSHADTQYF | TRBJ2-3 | TRBV14 | NA | NA
TGTGCCTGGAGTGCAGGGACTAGCGGTACCTACGAGCAGTACTTC | CAWSAGTSGTYEQYF | TRBJ2-7 | TRBV30 | TRBD2 | NA
TGTGCCAGTAGTAGGGGACTAGCGGGTAACAATGAGCAGTTCTTC | CASSRGLAGNNEQFF | TRBJ2-1 | TRBV19 | TRBD2 | NA
TGTGCCAGCAGCTCGACCACAGGGGGTTGGACCCAGTACTTC | CASSSTTGGWTQYF | TRBJ2-5 | TRBV7-2 | TRBD1 | NA
TGTGCCAGCAGCTTGCAGGGTCCGGGCGAGCAGTACTTC | CASSLQGPGEQYF | TRBJ2-7 | TRBV5-4 | NA | NA
TGTGCCAGCAGTGTCCAATCCGGGACAGGGGACCAGCCCCAGCATTTT | CASSVQSGTGDQPQHF | TRBJ1-5 | TRBV6-1 | TRBD1 | NA
TGTGCCAGTGATGGGTCTCGGGGTAGGGAGACCCAGTACTTC | CASDGSRGRETQYF | TRBJ2-5 | TRBV6-1 | NA | NA
TGCGCCAGCAGCCAAGATGGCGGTGAGGAGCAGTTCTTC | CASSQDGGEEQFF | TRBJ2-1 | TRBV4-1 | NA | NA
TGTGCCAGCACTCGTGGGGCCGAAAACACTGAAGCTTTCTTT | CASTRGAENTEAFF | TRBJ1-1 | TRBV6-5 | NA | few
TGTGCCAGCAGCGCACAGGGTTTGGGAGTGGAGACCCAGTACTTC | CASSAQGLGVETQYF | TRBJ2-5 | TRBV7-2 | NA | once
TGTGCCAGCAGCTCATCCGGGACAGGGCGGGACGGTGAAAAACTGTTTTTT | CASSSSGTGRDGEKLFF | TRBJ1-4 | TRBV7-2 | TRBD1 | NA
TGTGCCAGCAGGGAACAGGGGGAAGGGGCTGAAGCTTTCTTT | CASREQGEGAEAFF | TRBJ1-1 | TRBV6-1 | TRBD1 | few
TGCGCCAGCAGCCAAGGACAGTCCCTCTATGGCTACACCTTC | CASSQGQSLYGYTF | TRBJ1-2 | TRBV5-1 | NA | NA
TGCGCCAGCAGCCACCGACAGGGGGCCGCCAAAAACATTCAGTACTTC | CASSHRQGAAKNIQYF | TRBJ2-4 | TRBV4-1 | TRBD1 | few
TGCGCCAGCAGCCAAGTTGGCGGGGGGGGATCATATGGCTACACCTTC | CASSQVGGGGSYGYTF | TRBJ1-2 | TRBV4-1 | NA | NA
TGTGCCGCCGCCCACCCCCACAGGGGGCAAGGAAACACCATATATTTT | CAAAHPHRGQGNTIYF | TRBJ1-3 | TRBV30 | TRBD1 | NA
TGTGCCAGCAGCTTAGGCAGGGGGTCTGGAAACACCATATATTTT | CASSLGRGSGNTIYF | TRBJ1-3 | TRBV7-9 | TRBD1 | NA
TGTGCCTGGAGTGGGGTTATCAGGGGATGGACCAAAAACATTCAGTACTTC | CAWSGVIRGWTKNIQYF | TRBJ2-4 | TRBV30 | NA | NA
TGCGCCAGCAGCTTGGAGGCGGTTGAGACCCAGTACTTC | CASSLEAVETQYF | TRBJ2-5 | TRBV5-1 | NA | NA
TGTGCCAGCAGCTTAGGACACGATCCAGATACGCAGTATTTT | CASSLGHDPDTQYF | TRBJ2-3 | TRBV7-2 | NA | NA
TGTGCCAGCAGTGACGGCTCGCCTCTTACTGGGGCCAACGTCCTGACTTTC | CASSDGSPLTGANVLTF | TRBJ2-6 | TRBV6-4 | NA | NA
TGCGCCAGCAGCCAAGTCGTGGGCTTGGAAATATGGTACGAGCAGTACTTC | CASSQVVGLEIWYEQYF | TRBJ2-7 | TRBV4-1 | NA | NA
TGCGCCAGCAGCTTGGCCGTGGATACGCAGTATTTT | CASSLAVDTQYF | TRBJ2-3 | TRBV5-1 | NA | NA
TGTGCCAGCAGTTCGGACAGGGGGCACGAGCAGTACTTC | CASSSDRGHEQYF | TRBJ2-7 | TRBV27 | TRBD1 | NA
TGTGCCAGCAGCTCCTACTACAAGCAGTACTTC | CASSSYYKQYF | TRBJ2-7 | TRBV14 | NA | NA
TGTGCCAGCAGTGAATCACAGCCAGGGTCGCAGTATTTT | CASSESQPGSQYF | TRBJ2-3 | TRBV25-1 | NA | NA
TGTGCCTGGAGTGGGGACTTGAGCACTGAAGCTTTCTTT | CAWSGDLSTEAFF | TRBJ1-1 | TRBV30 | NA | NA
TGTGCCAGCAGCCCCCTGCTTACTAGCGGGGGGACCAACGAGCAGTACTTC | CASSPLLTSGGTNEQYF | TRBJ2-7 | TRBV14 | TRBD2 | NA
TGTGCCAGCAGTTGGACAGGGACCGGCTACACCTTC | CASSWTGTGYTF | TRBJ1-2 | TRBV28 | TRBD1 | few
TGTGCCAGCAGTGAGATAGCGGGGGCTTTAGAAAAGCAGTTCTTC | CASSEIAGALEKQFF | TRBJ2-1 | TRBV6-4 | TRBD2 | NA
TGTGCCAGCAGTGATCGCTTCGGAGCTGAAGCTTTCTTT | CASSDRFGAEAFF | TRBJ1-1 | TRBV6-4 | NA | few
TGTGCCAGCTCATCGGGACAATCCATGAACACTGAAGCTTTCTTT | CASSSGQSMNTEAFF | TRBJ1-1 | TRBV18 | NA | NA
TGCGCCAGCAGCCAAGATAGTATGGGACTGGGATACGAGCAGTACTTC | CASSQDSMGLGYEQYF | TRBJ2-7 | TRBV4-3 | NA | NA
TGTGCGGTTACAGGGATAACCTACAATGAGCAGTTCTTC | CAVTGITYNEQFF | TRBJ2-1 | TRBV30 | NA | NA
TGTGCCGGAACAACAGGGTACAATTCACCCCTCCACTTT | CAGTTGYNSPLHF | TRBJ1-6 | TRBV30 | NA | NA
TGTGCCAGCAGCGATACAGGGCTCAATCAGCCCCAGCATTTT | CASSDTGLNQPQHF | TRBJ1-5 | TRBV2 | NA | few
TGCGCCAGCAGCCGGGACAGGAGTTACGAGCAGTACTTC | CASSRDRSYEQYF | TRBJ2-7 | TRBV4-3 | TRBD1 | once
TGTGCCTGGACCCGGGACAGCTTCTCTGGGGCCAACGTCCTGACTTTC | CAWTRDSFSGANVLTF | TRBJ2-6 | TRBV30 | TRBD1 | NA
TGCGCCAGCAGCCAATACGCCAGCTCCTACAATGAGCAGTTCTTC | CASSQYASSYNEQFF | TRBJ2-1 | TRBV4-3 | NA | NA
TGTGCCAGCAGGGCACCGGGACAAGATCAGCCCCAGCATTTT | CASRAPGQDQPQHF | TRBJ1-5 | TRBV7-9 | NA | NA